Listed below are T cell receptor beta chains from one sample, sequenced in a study of blood T cell repertoires in COVID-19. The assay was immunoSEQ multiplex PCR, and TCRdb's table has in-frame clones only and misses some. The sample lists around 64,000 clones; roughly 78% were seen once. Sequenced input: peripheral blood. These receptors originate from a man in his fifties or sixties with acute or convalescent COVID-19. Each CDR3 is given with its conserved first and last residue. The order of the fields is D gene, V gene, J gene, clone size, CDR3 protein, CDR3 DNA. A D gene is named only where the DNA matches it firmly. Size tells how often a clone was seen (once, few, many) or the class of an expanded clone, and some rows leave it out.

TRBD1,TRBV28,TRBJ2-1,-,CASRPTGGSGKQFF,TGTGCCAGCAGGCCCACAGGGGGCAGTGGAAAACAGTTCTTC
-,TRBV28,TRBJ2-7,-,CASSLNRRQGGLYEQYF,TGTGCCAGCAGTTTAAATCGTCGGCAGGGGGGTCTCTACGAGCAGTACTTC
TRBD1,TRBV2,TRBJ1-6,-,CASTETGQGNSPLHF,TGTGCCAGCACCGAGACGGGACAGGGGAATTCACCCCTCCACTTT
TRBD2,TRBV2,TRBJ2-7,-,CASIRSRSSGPYEQYF,TGTGCCAGCATTAGGTCGAGGTCTAGCGGACCATACGAGCAGTACTTC
TRBD2,TRBV7-9,TRBJ2-7,-,CASSSTPTSGRAWYEQYF,TGTGCCAGCAGCTCGACGCCAACTAGCGGGAGGGCCTGGTACGAGCAGTACTTC
-,TRBV7-2,TRBJ2-4,-,CASSFRNSPNIQYF,TGTGCCAGCAGCTTTAGAAACAGCCCAAACATTCAGTACTTC
-,TRBV24-1,TRBJ2-7,-,CATSDPLPPYEQYF,TGTGCCACCAGTGACCCCCTTCCTCCCTACGAGCAGTACTTC
-,TRBV5-8,TRBJ2-6,-,CASTRPGLGANVLTF,TGTGCCAGCACCCGACCAGGGCTCGGGGCCAACGTCCTGACTTTC
TRBD1,TRBV27,TRBJ2-7,-,CASSNLGQGCYEQYF,TGTGCCAGCAGCAACCTAGGACAGGGATGCTACGAGCAGTACTTC
TRBD1,TRBV27,TRBJ2-7,-,CASSLTRGISYEQYF,TGTGCCAGCAGCCTGACCAGGGGGATCTCCTACGAGCAGTACTTC
TRBD1,TRBV29-1,TRBJ1-3,-,CSVTTTGLKGNTIYF,TGCAGCGTTACGACGACAGGGTTGAAAGGAAACACCATATATTTT
-,TRBV24-1,TRBJ2-2,-,CATATDFNTGELFF,TGTGCCACTGCAACAGATTTTAACACCGGGGAGCTGTTTTTT
-,TRBV6-6,TRBJ2-1,-,CASNYAGFGDEQFF,TGTGCCAGCAACTACGCGGGTTTTGGCGATGAGCAGTTCTTC
-,TRBV10-3,TRBJ1-3,-,CAIRGGSGNTIYF,TGTGCCATCAGAGGGGGATCGGGAAACACCATATATTTT
-,TRBV24-1,TRBJ2-3,-,CATSDPKPSEGTDTQYF,TGTGCCACCAGTGATCCAAAGCCCTCCGAGGGCACAGATACGCAGTATTTT
-,TRBV5-1,TRBJ1-1,-,CASASGRSEAFF,TGCGCCAGCGCGAGCGGTCGGTCTGAAGCTTTCTTT
-,TRBV28,TRBJ2-7,-,CASSDADRREQYF,TGTGCCAGCAGTGATGCAGACCGGAGGGAGCAGTACTTC
TRBD1,TRBV18,TRBJ2-7,-,CASSPPDRAYEQYF,TGTGCCAGCTCACCACCCGACAGGGCCTACGAGCAGTACTTC
-,TRBV10-1,TRBJ1-1,-,CASRGAYTEAFF,TGCGCCAGCAGGGGGGCTTACACTGAAGCTTTCTTT
TRBD1,TRBV19,TRBJ2-3,-,CASSVDRGRGGTDTQYF,TGTGCCAGTAGTGTCGACAGGGGGCGCGGGGGCACAGATACGCAGTATTTT
TRBD1,TRBV9,TRBJ1-6,-,CASSVLPGQGNSPLHF,TGTGCCAGCAGCGTCTTACCGGGACAGGGTAATTCACCCCTCCACTTT
-,TRBV11-2,TRBJ1-2,-,CASSLSGPEGGYTF,TGTGCCAGCAGCTTGTCAGGGCCGGAGGGCGGCTACACCTTC
-,TRBV6-6,TRBJ2-1,few,CASTQYNEQFF,TGTGCCAGCACCCAGTACAATGAGCAGTTCTTC
-,TRBV3-1/TRBV3-2,TRBJ2-5,-,CASSEKRTRGETQYF,TGTGCCAGCAGCGAAAAACGGACTAGGGGGGAGACCCAGTACTTC
TRBD1,TRBV29-1,TRBJ2-2,-,CSVGDRGHTGELFF,TGCAGCGTTGGGGACAGGGGGCACACCGGGGAGCTGTTTTTT
TRBD1,TRBV30,TRBJ1-1,-,CAWAGGRTEAFF,TGTGCCTGGGCAGGGGGCAGAACTGAAGCTTTCTTT
TRBD1,TRBV29-1,TRBJ2-2,once,CSDPRGQEIRNTGELFF,TGCAGCGACCCCAGGGGACAGGAAATTAGGAACACCGGGGAGCTGTTTTTT
TRBD1,TRBV4-1,TRBJ1-2,-,CASSQDGGTGWYSPYGYTF,TGCGCCAGCAGCCAAGATGGTGGGACAGGGTGGTATTCCCCGTATGGCTACACCTTC
-,TRBV5-8,TRBJ2-3,-,CASSLEQGIDTQYF,TGTGCCAGCAGCTTGGAGCAGGGAATAGATACGCAGTATTTT
-,TRBV7-9,TRBJ2-7,few,CASSWAQGLYEQYF,TGTGCCAGCAGCTGGGCGCAGGGTCTCTACGAGCAGTACTTC
-,TRBV7-9,TRBJ2-7,-,CASSPGTIGYEQYF,TGTGCCAGCAGCCCGGGGACAATCGGCTACGAGCAGTACTTC
TRBD2,TRBV10-3,TRBJ2-3,few,CATSGLGDTQYF,TGTGCCACTAGCGGCCTAGGAGATACGCAGTATTTT
-,TRBV6-1,TRBJ1-5,-,CASSTRTGNQPQHF,TGTGCCAGCAGTACACGGACGGGAAATCAGCCCCAGCATTTT
-,TRBV9,TRBJ1-5,-,CASSVDQGRQPQHF,TGTGCCAGCAGCGTAGATCAGGGTAGGCAGCCCCAGCATTTT
-,TRBV7-3,TRBJ2-3,-,CASSLGASSTDTQYF,TGTGCCAGCAGCTTAGGGGCCTCTAGCACAGATACGCAGTATTTT
-,TRBV7-8,TRBJ1-3,-,CASSFRGVGNTIYF,TGTGCCAGCAGCTTTCGGGGAGTTGGAAACACCATATATTTT
-,TRBV5-6,TRBJ2-7,-,CASSPPSRHEQYF,TGTGCCAGCAGCCCCCCGTCTAGACACGAGCAGTACTTC
-,TRBV7-3,TRBJ1-1,-,CASSLSGDSYTEAFF,TGTGCCAGCAGCTTATCGGGGGATTCGTACACTGAAGCTTTCTTT
TRBD2,TRBV3-1/TRBV3-2,TRBJ2-1,-,CASSPLAGTEQFF,TGTGCCAGCAGCCCCCTAGCGGGGACTGAGCAGTTCTTC
-,TRBV5-6,TRBJ1-2,-,CASTDNEGIYGYTF,TGTGCCAGCACCGACAACGAAGGAATCTATGGCTACACCTTC
TRBD1,TRBV6-5,TRBJ2-7,-,CASRETGGPDEQYF,TGTGCCAGCAGAGAGACAGGGGGCCCAGACGAGCAGTACTTC